This T cell receptor beta chain was documented in a study of spatial heterogeneity in lung cancer (dated by TCRdb to about 2019). Study-level background: More beta-chain than alpha-chain transcripts were consistently detected, likely reflecting higher beta-chain transcript abundance. In the raw uncorrected reads, each unique combination of TCR and UMI appeared on average more than ten times. In non-small cell lung cancer, the study made a quantitative comparison of TCR alpha and beta repertoires among multiple tumor regions, matched nontumor lung and blood. Nonsynonymous mutation counts, determined by whole-exome sequencing of tumor tissue, were related to TCR repertoire features. At surgery, 220 tumor regions, fewer than 85 matched nontumor lung samples and more than 55 PBMC samples were TCR-sequenced for both alpha and beta chains. What the study reported, not specific to this receptor: Confirming at a functional level the hypothesis that regional TCRs recognize regional mutations was considered to require additional single-cell paired TCR alpha and beta sequencing. Ubiquitous expanded tumor TCRs were found in blood more often at tumor resection than at routine follow-up.

As to this clonotype: Its binding antigen is unknown. No qualities accompany the bases; no much larger clone lies one base away.

The time point label here, explained by the study, means: sample taken at primary tumor resection. Samples were obtained from approximately 72 patients with early-stage, untreated non-small cell lung cancer from the lung TRACERx cohort. TCR sequencing used whole RNA extracted from tumor and nontumor lung tissue, or from cryopreserved PBMC samples, without cell sorting. Only patients for whom sufficient RNA was available from at least two tumor regions were selected for TCR sequencing. Taken from cysteine to phenylalanine, the CDR3 has 15 residues. The only DNA kept is the CDR3, 45 bases in frame from the first base. The V end loses 0 bases and the J end loses 2 bases, and a stretch of 8 bases separates them. In the germline V gene, CDR1 corresponds to MNHEY and CDR2 to SVGEGT. Library preparation employed 5' RACE. These reads were obtained on a NextSeq 500. The TCR library protocol attached a unique molecular identifier to each TCR cDNA molecule to allow correction of PCR and sequencing errors. Under the source paper's analysis protocol: TCR identification, UMI-based error correction and CDR3 extraction were all carried out with Decombinator tools. TCRs above a frequency of 2 per 1,000, corresponding to the top 1% of the tumor frequency distribution, were defined as expanded. Rényi diversity was computed with the R vegan package after subsampling each repertoire 100 times to 5,000 TCRs. CDR3 similarity networks were built from amino acid triplet string-kernel similarity, connecting CDR3s with pairwise similarity above 0.82. The public reads were reanalyzed by TCRdb: fastp trimming at Q25, MiXCR alignment, in-frame beta chains only. For every CDR3 protein sequence, its rows merge into one entry that carries the most common genes and DNA. For this entry, the V and J calls and clone size follow TCRdb and not the study's own pipeline. In all, the sample holds roughly 79,000 distinct CDR3 sequences, and roughly 8% of those were seen once. Almost 7% of the sample goes to the ten largest clones.

Sequenced material: PBMCs, taken at surgery. The clonotype was recovered from a male donor with early-stage non-small cell lung cancer. Rearrangement joined TRBV6-2 or TRBV6-3 to TRBJ1-5; no D segment can be confidently identified. The DNA sequence is given as TGTGCCAGCAGTTACTCGGGAGTCGGCAATCAGCCCCAGCATTTT. This sequence encodes CASSYSGVGNQPQHF.